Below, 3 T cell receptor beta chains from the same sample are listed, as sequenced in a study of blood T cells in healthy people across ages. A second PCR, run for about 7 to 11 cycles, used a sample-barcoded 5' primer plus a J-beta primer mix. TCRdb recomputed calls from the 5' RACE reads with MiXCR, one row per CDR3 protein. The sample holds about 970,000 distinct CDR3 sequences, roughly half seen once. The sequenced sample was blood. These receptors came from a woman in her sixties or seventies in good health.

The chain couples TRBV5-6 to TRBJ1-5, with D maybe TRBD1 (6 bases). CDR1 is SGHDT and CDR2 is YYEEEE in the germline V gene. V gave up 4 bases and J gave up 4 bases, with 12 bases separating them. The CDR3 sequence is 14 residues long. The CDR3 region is CASSIRGPNQPQHF. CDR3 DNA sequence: TGTGCCAGCAGCATCAGGGGACCTAATCAGCCCCAGCATTTT.

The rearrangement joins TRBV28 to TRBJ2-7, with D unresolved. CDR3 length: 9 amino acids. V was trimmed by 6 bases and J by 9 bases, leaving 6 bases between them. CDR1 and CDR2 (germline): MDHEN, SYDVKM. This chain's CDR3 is CASSHRQYF. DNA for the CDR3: TGTGCCAGCAGCCATCGGCAGTACTTC.

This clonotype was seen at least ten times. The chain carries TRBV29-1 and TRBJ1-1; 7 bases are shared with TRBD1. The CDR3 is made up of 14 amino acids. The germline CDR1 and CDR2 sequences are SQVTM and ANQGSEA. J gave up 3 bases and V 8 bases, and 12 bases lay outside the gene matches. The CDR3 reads CSSVRDRDYTEAFF. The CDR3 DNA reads TGCAGCTCCGTCCGGGACAGAGATTACACTGAAGCTTTCTTT.